The 10 T cell receptor beta chains presented below share a single source sample, sequenced in a study of T cell repertoires in cytomegalovirus infection. One entry per CDR3 protein results from TCRdb running MiXCR on the reads. The data contain 250,000 to 300,000 distinct CDR3 sequences, roughly 26% of them singletons. The sequencing input was PBMCs. The receptors were sampled from a human donor in good health (CMV status not recorded). Some clones in this sample may be carry-over from other donors' samples.

The chain couples TRBV6-4 to TRBJ2-2; D perhaps matches TRBD2 (5 bases). The CDR3 totals 15 residues. V was shortened by 4 bases and J by 1 base, with 10 bases between the two germline ends. In germline, CDR1 is MRHNA, CDR2 SNTAGT. CDR3 nucleotide sequence: TGTGCCAGCAGTGCGGGATCAGGGAACACCGGGGAGCTGTTTTTT. Its protein product is CASSAGSGNTGELFF.

This clonotype has a single count. J is TRBJ1-4 and V is TRBV28; 8 bases align to TRBD1. Germline trimming cut 9 bases from V and 1 base from J; bases unmatched to any gene: 16. The germline gives CDR1 MDHEN, CDR2 SYDVKM. The CDR3 spans 18 residues. This CDR3 is CASHSQGDPRGTNEKLFF. DNA of the CDR3: TGTGCCAGTCACTCACAGGGGGACCCTCGGGGAACTAATGAAAAACTGTTTTTT. Supplemented by reference TRBV28 and TRBJ1-4, the full variable domain reads DVKVTQSSRYLVKRTGEKVFLECVQDMDHENMFWYRQDPGLGLRLIYFSYDVKMKEKGDIPEGYSVSREKKERFSLILESASTNQTSMYLCASHSQGDPRGTNEKLFFGSGTQLSVL.

This clonotype occurred many times. The chain uses TRBV28 and TRBJ1-5; no definite D call. Between the trimmed V and J ends, which lost 6 bases and 6 bases, there was a span of 9 bases. This CDR3 is built from 12 residues. Looked up from germline, CDR1 is MDHEN and CDR2 is SYDVKM. DNA of the CDR3: TGTGCCAGCAGAAGGGTTGCTCAGCCCCAGCATTTT. Translating gives CASRRVAQPQHF.

This clonotype was counted ten times or more. The chain links TRBV7-9 to TRBJ2-7; possible D gene TRBD1, 5 bases. Germline CDR1 and CDR2: SEHNR and FQNEAQ (reference sequence). V was trimmed by 4 bases and J by 3 bases, leaving 22 bases between them. The CDR3 loop spans 17 amino acids. DNA of the CDR3: TGTGCCAGCAGCTCCCCCGACCTGACCAGGGATAACTACGAGCAGTACTTC. This sequence encodes CASSSPDLTRDNYEQYF.

This clonotype was observed a few times. This chain uses TRBV5-1 with TRBJ2-2; D uncertain. Trimming cost V 5 bases and J 4 bases, with 9 bases left between them. This CDR3 region has 13 residues. Germline CDR1 SGHRS, CDR2 YFSETQ. This CDR3 is CASSGQSTGELFF. CDR3 sequence (DNA): TGCGCCAGCAGTGGGCAGTCCACCGGGGAGCTGTTTTTT.

The chain is built from TRBV20-1 and TRBJ2-3, with 8 bases matching TRBD2. The J segment lost 2 bases and the V segment lost 1 base, leaving 5 bases of the junction unmatched. Germline values: CDR1 DFQATT, CDR2 SNEGSKA (reference sequence). This CDR3 comprises 15 residues. CDR3 nucleotide sequence: TGCAGTGCTAGAGTTAGTAGCGGGGTCACAGATACGCAGTATTTT. Translating gives CSARVSSGVTDTQYF.

The chain joins TRBV2 to TRBJ1-2, with a tentative D call TRBD1 (5 bases). The CDR3 is 12 residues long. Per germline, CDR1 SNHLY and CDR2 FYNNEI. The V end was cut by 0 bases, the J end by 7 bases, with 6 bases between. The CDR3: CASSEAQGGYTF. CDR3 DNA: TGTGCCAGCAGTGAAGCGCAGGGTGGCTACACCTTC.

This clonotype was seen at least ten times. The chain links TRBV28 to TRBJ1-6, with D perhaps TRBD1 (6 bases). The V end lost 7 bases, the J end lost 7 bases, and 17 bases lay between the germline ends. Germline V lookup: CDR1 MDHEN, CDR2 SYDVKM. This CDR3 is built from 15 residues. The CDR3 reads CASNSEGHWNSPLHF. The CDR3 nucleotides are TGTGCCAGCAACTCAGAGGGACACTGGAATTCACCCCTCCACTTT.

The table lists this clonotype with a few counts. The J gene is TRBJ1-3, the V gene TRBV6-1; maybe TRBD1 (5 bases). V lost 5 bases and J 7 bases, leaving 12 bases between the germline ends. In germline, CDR1 is MNHNS, CDR2 SASEGT. CDR3 size: 13 residues. The CDR3 sequence: CASSQDTVNTIYF. The CDR3 coding sequence is TGTGCCAGCAGTCAGGACACGGTTAACACCATATATTTT.

This clonotype was seen only a few times. V is TRBV5-5 and J is TRBJ2-1; no reliable D call. Germline V gene sequence: CDR1 SGHKS, CDR2 YYEKEE (reference sequence). CDR3 length equals 13 residues. The ends were cut back, 0 bases at V and 3 bases at J, with 4 bases in the middle. CDR3 in amino acids: CASSLVDYNEQFF. The DNA for the CDR3 is TGTGCCAGCAGCTTGGTGGACTACAATGAGCAGTTCTTC.